Below, 14 T cell receptor beta chains from the same sample are listed, as sequenced in a study of blood T cell repertoires in COVID-19. Assay used: immunoSEQ multiplex PCR; TCRdb lists only in-frame clones, some missing. The top ten hold 1.6% of the sample, which has 55,000 to 80,000 clones, around 90% seen once. The sequencing sample was made of peripheral blood. The receptors stem from a human donor in a cohort sampled during active COVID-19.

The V call is TRBV6-5, the J call TRBJ1-5; possible D gene TRBD1, 6 bases. The CDR3 is 11 amino acids. The ends were cut back, 5 bases at V and 13 bases at J, with 12 bases in the middle. In germline, CDR1 is MNHEY, CDR2 SVGAGI. The CDR3 coding sequence is TGTGCCAGCAGTAACCAGGGGCGACAGCATTTT. As protein: CASSNQGRQHF.

CDR3 nucleotide sequence: TGCGCCAGCGAGGGACAGCGGAGGGGATACAATGAGCAGTTCTTC. Encoded protein: CASEGQRRGYNEQFF. The chain carries TRBV5-1 and TRBJ2-1, with D maybe TRBD1 (7 bases). This CDR3 comprises 15 residues. CDR1 is SGHRS and CDR2 is YFSETQ in the germline V gene. V dropped 7 bases and J dropped 4 bases, with 18 bases sitting between them.

V and J are TRBV6-5 and TRBJ2-2; possibly TRBD2 for D (6 bases). The CDR3 is made up of 14 amino acids. Trimming removed 9 bases at V and 0 bases at J, with 11 bases between. Germline V gene lookup returns CDR1 MNHEY and CDR2 SVGAGI. The CDR3 region has the DNA TGTGCCAGGGGGGGAGACGCGAACACCGGGGAGCTGTTTTTT. Residues: CARGGDANTGELFF.

Here the CDR3 reads CASSPASYEQYF. The CDR3, as DNA: TGTGCCAGCAGCCCCGCGAGCTACGAGCAGTACTTC. J is TRBJ2-7 and V is TRBV14; D call uncertain. V lost 4 bases and J lost 3, with 7 bases in between. This CDR3 is 12 amino acids long. CDR1 SGHDN and CDR2 FVKESK come from the germline V gene.

The V call is TRBV5-1, the J call TRBJ2-5; 7 bases fit TRBD1. In germline, CDR1 is SGHRS, CDR2 YFSETQ. This CDR3 has 14 amino acids. V was pared by 4 bases and J by 1 base, with 4 bases of the junction left unmatched. The CDR3 bases are TGCGCCAGCAGCCCCGGACAGGTCCAAGAGACCCAGTACTTC. This encodes CASSPGQVQETQYF.

The chain is built from TRBV19 and TRBJ2-5; D is possibly TRBD2 (6 bases). This CDR3 is 17 amino acids long. Germline CDR1 is LNHDA and CDR2 is SQIVND (reference sequence). V was pared by 3 bases and J by 2 bases, with 19 bases between. CDR3 coding DNA: TGTGCCAGTAGTATTTCGGGAGCCCCCCCGGGGCAAGAGACCCAGTACTTC. Its translation is CASSISGAPPGQETQYF.

The chain has TRBV7-2 and TRBJ2-1, with 14 bases identical to TRBD2. Unmatched junction bases numbered 2, after V lost 0 bases and J lost 7 bases. Germline V lookup: CDR1 SGHTA, CDR2 FQGNSA. This CDR3 comprises 16 residues. CDR3 residues: CASSLAGTSGRNEQFF. CDR3 in DNA: TGTGCCAGCAGCTTAGCTGGGACTAGCGGGAGAAATGAGCAGTTCTTC.

V is TRBV4-1 and J is TRBJ2-7; 7 bases align to TRBD1. Trimming at V came to 4 bases and at J to 0 bases, leaving 12 bases not matched to a gene. Germline V gene sequence: CDR1 MGHRA, CDR2 YSYEKL. This CDR3 has 17 residues. The CDR3: CASSPRPGQDPSYEQYF. DNA for the CDR3: TGCGCCAGCAGCCCTCGACCCGGACAGGACCCCTCCTACGAGCAGTACTTC.

V and J are TRBV7-9 and TRBJ2-1; D unclear. CDR1 SEHNR and CDR2 FQNEAQ come from the germline V gene (reference sequence). The CDR3 sequence is 15 residues long. Trimming left V 5 bases short and J 10 bases short, with 21 bases between. The CDR3 sequence: CASSPKSSPLEEQFF. CDR3 coding DNA: TGTGCCAGCAGCCCAAAATCGTCCCCTCTGGAGGAGCAGTTCTTC.

The chain recombines TRBV7-3 with TRBJ2-2, with TRBD2 as a possible D gene (5 bases). V was shortened by 6 bases and J by 8 bases, with 16 bases between the two germline ends. CDR3 length: 14 residues. Per germline, CDR1 SGHTA and CDR2 FQGTGA. The CDR3 DNA is TGTGCCAGCAGGCCCGGACTGACCAGTGGGGAGCTGTTTTTT. Its translation: CASRPGLTSGELFF.

The chain recombines TRBV2 with TRBJ2-2; a possible D gene is TRBD2 (6 bases). The V and J ends lost 3 bases and 5 bases respectively, with 13 bases between them. This CDR3 region has 15 residues. CDR1 and CDR2 (germline): SNHLY, FYNNEI. The CDR3 protein is CASSEVTAGTGELFF. The CDR3 nucleotides are TGTGCCAGCAGTGAGGTTACCGCGGGGACCGGGGAGCTGTTTTTT.

The rearrangement links TRBV27 to TRBJ2-5, with 7 bases that match TRBD2. Germline V gene lookup returns CDR1 MNHEY and CDR2 SMNVEV (reference sequence). V gave up 0 bases and J gave up 1 base; unmatched junction bases: 2. The CDR3 runs 15 residues. The CDR3 coding sequence is TGTGCCAGCAGTTTATCAACGGGAGGCCAAGAGACCCAGTACTTC. Residues: CASSLSTGGQETQYF.

The rearrangement links TRBV20-1 to TRBJ2-7; D perhaps matches TRBD2 (5 bases). This CDR3 is 14 amino acids long. Germline V lookup: CDR1 DFQATT, CDR2 SNEGSKA (reference sequence). Trimming left V 3 bases short and J 0 bases short, with 12 bases between. The CDR3: CSASLSGSSYEQYF. The CDR3 bases are TGCAGTGCTAGTCTCAGCGGTAGCTCCTACGAGCAGTACTTC.

The CDR3 spells CASSYYVGPGQGAISYEQYF. The CDR3, as DNA: TGTGCCAGCAGTTACTACGTCGGACCGGGACAGGGGGCGATCTCCTACGAGCAGTACTTC. V gene TRBV28 combines with J gene TRBJ2-7; 12 nucleotides line up with TRBD1. V lost 4 bases, J lost 0 bases, and 16 bases stayed unmatched. CDR1 is MDHEN and CDR2 is SYDVKM in the germline V gene. The CDR3 contains 20 residues.